Shown below are 14 T cell receptor beta chains from a single sample sequenced in a study of blood T cell repertoires in COVID-19. Libraries were prepared by immunoSEQ multiplex PCR; TCRdb keeps only in-frame clonotypes and omits some of them. The table includes 240,000 or so clones, over 80% detected once. The sample consisted of peripheral blood. Receptor source: a man younger than 40 who had recovered from COVID-19.

J is TRBJ2-7 and V is TRBV29-1, with D possibly TRBD2 on 7 matching bases. The germline V and J ends were trimmed by 8 bases and 6 bases, with 26 bases remaining between them. The CDR3 has 15 amino acids. Germline-derived CDR1 and CDR2 are SQVTM and ANQGSEA. This chain's CDR3 is CSITLSLGGLFEQYF. The CDR3 DNA sequence: TGCAGCATAACCCTTAGCCTGGGGGGGCTCTTCGAGCAGTACTTC.

The rearrangement joins TRBV18 to TRBJ2-3; 11 nucleotides match TRBD1. The germline gives CDR1 KGHSH, CDR2 LQKENI. The CDR3 spans 15 residues. V lost 4 bases to trimming and J lost 4 bases; unmatched junction nucleotides: 4. The CDR3 DNA sequence: TGTGCCAGCTCACGCGGACAGGGGGCATCAGATACGCAGTATTTT. It is translated as CASSRGQGASDTQYF.

The chain recombines TRBV3-1 (or the pseudogene TRBV3-2) with TRBJ2-1, with D possibly being TRBD1 (5 bases). Trimming stripped 0 bases from V and 9 bases from J, with 12 bases between. This CDR3 spans 14 amino acids. From germline, CDR1 is LGHDT and CDR2 YNNKEL (reference sequence). The CDR3 region is CASSQDKVRGEQFF. The CDR3 DNA reads TGTGCCAGCAGCCAAGATAAGGTTAGGGGTGAGCAGTTCTTC.

This clone has just one count. This chain links TRBV5-4 with TRBJ2-1; D is unclear. CDR3 length: 13 amino acids. The V end was cut by 1 base, the J end by 8 bases, with 10 bases between. Germline-derived CDR1 and CDR2 are SGHNT and YYREEE (reference sequence). DNA for the CDR3: TGTGCCAGCAGCTTGACAGTATTCGATGAGCAGTTCTTC. Its protein is CASSLTVFDEQFF.

The chain joins TRBV7-9 to TRBJ1-1; the match to TRBD1 covers 8 bases. This CDR3 region has 15 residues. Germline values: CDR1 SEHNR, CDR2 FQNEAQ (reference sequence). The V and J ends lost 6 bases and 0 bases, in that order; junction bases with no gene match: 6. CDR3 nucleotide sequence: TGTGCCAGCAGGGACGGACAGGGTTTGAACACTGAAGCTTTCTTT. This codes for CASRDGQGLNTEAFF.

The rearrangement links TRBV5-6 to TRBJ2-7, with no clear D. Deletions cut 2 bases from V and 0 bases from J, with 9 bases between. Looked up from germline, CDR1 is SGHDT and CDR2 is YYEEEE. CDR3 length equals 14 residues. The CDR3 reads CASSFNPGSYEQYF. The CDR3 coding sequence is TGTGCCAGCAGCTTTAATCCAGGCTCCTACGAGCAGTACTTC.

This chain connects TRBV19 to TRBJ2-2, with TRBD1 matching over 10 bases. J lost 2 bases, V lost 6 bases, and 6 bases had no gene match. This CDR3 is 16 amino acids long. Germline V gene sequence: CDR1 LNHDA, CDR2 SQIVND (reference sequence). Here the CDR3 reads CASRNRQGANTGELFF. Here the CDR3 DNA reads TGTGCCAGTAGAAATAGACAGGGGGCCAACACCGGGGAGCTGTTTTTT.

V is TRBV16 and J is TRBJ2-7, with D possibly matching TRBD1 (5 bases). Germline-derived CDR1 and CDR2 are KGHSY and FQNENV. Trimming took 0 bases from V and 5 from J, leaving 5 bases between them. The CDR3 consists of 12 residues. The CDR3 coding sequence is TGTGCCAGCAGCCAATCGGACAACGAGCAGTACTTC. Amino acids: CASSQSDNEQYF. The full variable domain, completed using reference TRBV16 and TRBJ2-7, is GEEVAQTPKHLVRGEGQKAKLYCAPIKGHSYVFWYQQVLKNEFKFLISFQNENVFDETGMPKERFSAKCLPNSPCSLEIQATKLEDSAVYFCASSQSDNEQYFGPGTRLTVT.

This clone was recorded only once. The chain uses TRBV29-1 and TRBJ1-1; 10 bases agree with TRBD1. This CDR3 region has 16 residues. The J segment lost 4 bases and the V segment lost 2 bases, leaving 10 bases of the junction unmatched. Germline assignment: CDR1 SQVTM and CDR2 ANQGSEA. The CDR3 sequence: CSVEKDRGELGTEAFF. In DNA, the CDR3 is TGCAGCGTTGAAAAGGACAGGGGGGAGTTGGGCACTGAAGCTTTCTTT.

The rearrangement joins TRBV7-9 to TRBJ1-2, with D perhaps TRBD1 (5 bases). This CDR3 spans 13 amino acids. Germline-derived CDR1 and CDR2 are SEHNR and FQNEAQ (reference sequence). Trimming stripped 5 bases from V and 6 bases from J, with 13 bases between. In nucleotides, the CDR3 is TGTGCCAGCAGCAAGACAGAATATGATGGCTACACCTTC. Protein product: CASSKTEYDGYTF. The variable domain in full, with the rest retrieved from reference TRBV7-9 and TRBJ1-2, is DTGVSQNPRHKITKRGQNVTFRCDPISEHNRLYWYRQTLGQGPEFLTYFQNEAQLEKSRLLSDRFSAERPKGSFSTLEIQRTEQGDSAMYLCASSKTEYDGYTFGSGTRLTVV.

V and J are TRBV2 and TRBJ2-7, with D possibly matching TRBD1 (5 bases). Germline-derived CDR1 and CDR2 are SNHLY and FYNNEI. The CDR3 sequence is 17 residues long. V was cut by 0 bases and J by 3 bases, with 18 bases left in between. The CDR3 bases are TGTGCCAGCAGTGAAGCGCTGGGTCGGTGGGGCCACTACGAGCAGTACGTC. Translation: CASSEALGRWGHYEQYV.

This clone was seen ten or more times. The V call is TRBV2, the J call TRBJ1-2; 7 nucleotides match TRBD1. The V gene end was trimmed by 4 bases and the J gene end by 2 bases; junction bases not matched to a gene: 10. Germline loops: CDR1 SNHLY, CDR2 FYNNEI. This CDR3 is built from 16 residues. This CDR3 is CASSGAGQASNYGYTF. CDR3 DNA sequence: TGTGCCAGCAGTGGAGCTGGACAGGCCTCCAACTATGGCTACACCTTC.

Written as DNA, the CDR3 is TGCGCCAGCAGTCGTCATGAGCAGTTCTTC. Residues: CASSRHEQFF. The chain is built from TRBV10-1 and TRBJ2-1; D is unclear. Trimming pared 5 bases from V and 8 bases from J, leaving 4 bases between. Germline lookup yields CDR1 WNHNN and CDR2 SYGVQD (reference sequence). The CDR3 has 10 residues.

This clone was counted a single time. The V call is TRBV5-1, the J call TRBJ2-1; 7 nucleotides match TRBD1. Trimming took 6 bases from V and 0 from J; bases not matched to a gene: 9. CDR1 SGHRS and CDR2 YFSETQ come from the germline V gene. CDR3 length: 16 residues. The DNA for the CDR3 is TGCGCCAGCACCGAACTGGGACAGAACTCCTACAATGAGCAGTTCTTC. It is translated as CASTELGQNSYNEQFF.